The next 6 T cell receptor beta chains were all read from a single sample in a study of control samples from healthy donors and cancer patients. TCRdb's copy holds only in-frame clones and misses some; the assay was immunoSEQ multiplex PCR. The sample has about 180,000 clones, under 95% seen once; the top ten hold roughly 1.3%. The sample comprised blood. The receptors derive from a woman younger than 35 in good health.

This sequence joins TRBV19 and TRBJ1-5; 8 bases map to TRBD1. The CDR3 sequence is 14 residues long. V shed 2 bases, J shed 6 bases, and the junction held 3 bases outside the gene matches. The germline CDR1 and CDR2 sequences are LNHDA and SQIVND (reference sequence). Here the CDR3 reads CASSIQGALQPQHF. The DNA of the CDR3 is TGTGCCAGTAGTATACAGGGGGCTCTTCAGCCCCAGCATTTT.

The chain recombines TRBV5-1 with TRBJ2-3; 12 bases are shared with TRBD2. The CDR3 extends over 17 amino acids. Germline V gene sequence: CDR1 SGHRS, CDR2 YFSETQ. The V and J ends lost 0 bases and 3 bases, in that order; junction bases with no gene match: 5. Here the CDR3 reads CASSLAASGRGTDTQYF. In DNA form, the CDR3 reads TGCGCCAGCAGCTTGGCGGCTAGCGGGAGGGGAACAGATACGCAGTATTTT.

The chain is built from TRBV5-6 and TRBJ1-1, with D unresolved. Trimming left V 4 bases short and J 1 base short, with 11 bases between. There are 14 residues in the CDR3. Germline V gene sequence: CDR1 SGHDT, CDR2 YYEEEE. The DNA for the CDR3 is TGTGCCAGCAGCCGTATTACTTGGAACACTGAAGCTTTCTTT. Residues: CASSRITWNTEAFF.

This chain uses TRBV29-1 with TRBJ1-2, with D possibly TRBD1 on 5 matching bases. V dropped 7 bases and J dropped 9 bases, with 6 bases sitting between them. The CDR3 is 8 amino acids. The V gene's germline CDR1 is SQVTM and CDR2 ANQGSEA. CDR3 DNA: TGCAGCGAGGACAGCTACACCTTC. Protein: CSEDSYTF.

In DNA, the CDR3 is TGTGCCAGCAGCTTCGACCGGGACTACGAGCAGTACTTC. Translation: CASSFDRDYEQYF. This rearrangement joins TRBV7-9 to TRBJ2-7; TRBD2 might be the D (5 bases). V shed 3 bases and J shed 3 bases, with 9 bases lying between them. Germline V CDR1 and CDR2: SEHNR, FQNEAQ (reference sequence). The CDR3 spans 13 residues.

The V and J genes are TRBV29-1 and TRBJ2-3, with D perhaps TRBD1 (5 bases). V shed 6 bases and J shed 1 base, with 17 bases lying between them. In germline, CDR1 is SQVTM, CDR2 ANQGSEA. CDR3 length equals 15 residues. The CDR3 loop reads CSVVLGAQGTDTQYF. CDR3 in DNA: TGCAGCGTAGTCCTTGGGGCGCAAGGCACAGATACGCAGTATTTT.